What follows are 9 T cell receptor beta chains derived from one specimen sequenced in a study of blood T cell repertoires in COVID-19. Assay: immunoSEQ multiplex PCR; the TCRdb copy retains only in-frame clones and omits some. The table lists hundreds of thousands of clones, more than 80% of them singletons. The source material was PBMCs or T cells enriched from blood (not recorded which). The receptor source for this set is a young woman who had recovered from COVID-19.

The V gene is TRBV28, the J gene TRBJ2-5; 12 bases fit TRBD2. Germline lookup yields CDR1 MDHEN and CDR2 SYDVKM. J gave up 0 bases and V 5 bases, and 13 bases lay outside the gene matches. The CDR3 loop spans 19 amino acids. CDR3 region: CASSPLTSGGTSYQETQYF. In nucleotides, the CDR3 is TGTGCCAGCAGTCCCTTGACTAGCGGGGGAACCTCGTACCAAGAGACCCAGTACTTC.

The chain combines TRBV6-1 with TRBJ1-3; a possible D gene is TRBD1 (5 bases). Per the germline V gene, CDR1 is MNHNS and CDR2 is SASEGT. The CDR3 is 18 residues long. Trimming removed 4 bases at V and 4 bases at J, with 23 bases between. The CDR3 protein is CASSASTGAGGWGNTIYF. CDR3 bases: TGTGCCAGCAGTGCCTCGACCGGGGCCGGAGGGTGGGGAAACACCATATATTTT.

This clone was picked up a small number of times. This chain joins TRBV6-5 and TRBJ1-1; 8 bases line up with TRBD1. The germline V gene has CDR1 MNHEY and CDR2 SVGAGI. The CDR3 length is 15 residues. After removal of 5 bases from V and 5 bases from J, the junction contained 10 bases not matched to a gene. This CDR3 is CASSLGGQGYTEAFF. For the CDR3, the DNA is TGTGCCAGCAGTCTCGGAGGACAGGGTTATACTGAAGCTTTCTTT.

V and J are TRBV28 and TRBJ2-5; D is possibly TRBD1 (6 bases). Trimming removed 6 bases from V and 4 bases from J, with 12 bases in between. The length of the CDR3 is 13 residues. Germline V lookup: CDR1 MDHEN, CDR2 SYDVKM. The CDR3 protein is CASSSGASETQYF. The DNA of the CDR3 is TGTGCCAGCAGCTCAGGGGCCTCAGAGACCCAGTACTTC.

The V call is TRBV6-6, the J call TRBJ2-7; 10 bases match TRBD2. The CDR3 is made up of 17 amino acids. The ends lost 6 bases at V and 3 bases at J; junction bases unmatched: 14. Germline-derived CDR1 and CDR2 are MNHNY and SVGAGI (reference sequence). For the CDR3, the DNA is TGTGCCAGCAGCCGAAGGCCCCTAGCGGGGGTGGGCTACGAGCAGTACTTC. This codes for CASSRRPLAGVGYEQYF.

The CDR3 here is CATSDSKRGEALETQYF. As DNA, the CDR3 is TGTGCCACCAGTGATTCCAAGCGGGGGGAGGCGTTGGAGACCCAGTACTTC. The chain employs TRBV24-1 and TRBJ2-5, with TRBD2 matching 9 bases. The germline CDR1 and CDR2 sequences are KGHDR and SFDVKD. With V trimmed by 2 bases and J by 5 bases, 11 bases remained unmatched. The length of the CDR3 is 17 residues.

The chain joins TRBV3-1 (or the pseudogene TRBV3-2) to TRBJ2-3, with D perhaps matching TRBD1 (5 bases). This CDR3 spans 16 amino acids. Germline loops: CDR1 LGHDT, CDR2 YNNKEL (reference sequence). V was pared by 1 base and J by 2 bases, with 13 bases between. Here the CDR3 reads CASSQAPRVHTDTQYF. The CDR3 DNA reads as TGTGCCAGCAGCCAAGCCCCCAGGGTCCACACAGATACGCAGTATTTT.

This clone was recorded once. The rearrangement joins TRBV11-1 to TRBJ2-7; 9 bases fit TRBD1. The CDR3 has 14 residues. In germline, CDR1 is SGHAT, CDR2 FQDESV (reference sequence). Germline trimming cut 5 bases from V and 7 bases from J; bases unmatched to any gene: 9. CDR3 sequence reads: CASSRRDREGEQYF. As DNA, the CDR3 is TGTGCCAGCAGCCGACGGGACAGGGAAGGAGAGCAGTACTTC.

The chain is built from TRBV6-1 and TRBJ1-3; possible D gene TRBD1, 6 bases. Trimming pared 2 bases from V and 6 bases from J, leaving 11 bases between. Germline V gene lookup returns CDR1 MNHNS and CDR2 SASEGT. CDR3 length equals 14 residues. In nucleotides, the CDR3 is TGTGCCAGCAGTGAATCTCAGGGGACAAACACCATATATTTT. Residues: CASSESQGTNTIYF.